The next 6 T cell receptor beta chains were all read from a single sample in a study of T-cell reconstitution after alpha-beta-depleted transplantation in children. A library of TCRbeta sequences, prepared with unique molecular identifiers, was generated. Via MiXCR, TCRdb re-called the PCR reads, giving one row per CDR3 protein. The table has 200,000 to 250,000 distinct CDR3 sequences, approximately 9.7% seen once. Sequencing was performed on PBMCs from the stem cell graft donor, taken from the stem cell graft. These receptors all come from a human donor who donated a stem cell graft to a child with SCID.

This clonotype was seen at least ten times. The chain joins TRBV12-3 or TRBV12-4 to TRBJ1-2, with D possibly TRBD1 on 5 matching bases. Trimming shortened V by 4 bases and J by 3 bases, and 12 bases separated the two germline ends. CDR3 length equals 14 residues. This chain's CDR3 is CASSSSPGDYGYTF. As DNA, the CDR3 is TGTGCCAGCAGTTCTTCCCCGGGGGACTATGGCTACACCTTC.

The genes are TRBV18 and TRBJ2-2; 7 positions match TRBD1. CDR3 length: 15 residues. From germline, CDR1 is KGHSH and CDR2 LQKENI. Germline trimming cut 5 bases from V and 1 base from J; bases unmatched to any gene: 4. The CDR3 coding sequence is TGTGCCAGCTCATCCAGGGGGATGAACACCGGGGAGCTGTTTTTT. This translates into CASSSRGMNTGELFF.

This clonotype was counted at least ten times. This sequence joins TRBV10-3 and TRBJ2-7; D is ambiguous. In germline, CDR1 is ENHRY, CDR2 SYGVKD. V lost 7 bases to trimming and J lost 0 bases, with 13 bases between them. CDR3 length equals 14 residues. The CDR3 bases are TGTGCCATCACCTGGACGGAGAGCTCCTACGAGCAGTACTTC. Amino acids: CAITWTESSYEQYF.

A note on this clonotype: A much bigger clone sits one base away, suggesting this may be a read error. The chain combines TRBV12-3 or TRBV12-4 with TRBJ1-2; no definite D call. With 11 bases removed from V and 5 bases from J, the gap between germline ends came to 21 bases. This CDR3 contains 14 residues. Written as DNA, the CDR3 is TGTGCCGCCACCCTGGGCAGCCTAAGATATGGCTACACCTTC. This encodes CAATLGSLRYGYTF.

This clonotype was seen a handful of times. The rearrangement uses TRBV5-1 and TRBJ1-2; 7 nucleotides match TRBD1. Germline V lookup: CDR1 SGHRS, CDR2 YFSETQ. The CDR3 covers 15 residues. V dropped 0 bases and J dropped 3; count of bases not matched to a gene: 5. Here the CDR3 reads CASSLGRGRDYGYTF. Here the CDR3 DNA reads TGCGCCAGCAGCTTGGGTAGGGGGCGAGACTATGGCTACACCTTC.

Many counts were recorded for this clonotype. The genes are TRBV18 and TRBJ2-2; D gene ambiguous. V gave up 2 bases and J gave up 1 base, with 8 bases separating them. The germline V gene encodes CDR1 KGHSH and CDR2 LQKENI. CDR3 size: 15 residues. The DNA for the CDR3 is TGTGCCAGCTCACCATTATCCAGGAACACCGGGGAGCTGTTTTTT. Amino acid sequence: CASSPLSRNTGELFF.